These 3 T cell receptor beta chains were all obtained from the same sample, sequenced in a study of blood T cell repertoires in COVID-19. Sequenced by immunoSEQ multiplex PCR; TCRdb stores in-frame clones only, minus some. The repertoire has hundreds of thousands of clones, around four fifths of them found once; the top ten carry roughly 12%. Sequenced input: peripheral blood. The receptors here all came from a woman aged 55-69 years with active or convalescent COVID-19.

This rearrangement joins TRBV5-1 to TRBJ2-1; tentative D call: TRBD2 (5 bases). The CDR3 extends over 13 amino acids. V gave up 2 bases and J gave up 10 bases, with 13 bases separating them. Per the germline V gene, CDR1 is SGHRS and CDR2 is YFSETQ. In DNA form, the CDR3 reads TGCGCCAGCAGCTTAACGACTGCGGGCGAGCAGTTCTTC. Translating it yields CASSLTTAGEQFF.

The chain couples TRBV5-4 to TRBJ2-7, with 15 nucleotides matching TRBD2. CDR1 SGHNT and CDR2 YYREEE come from the germline V gene (reference sequence). Trimming took 4 bases from V and 10 from J; bases not matched to a gene: 6. The CDR3 sequence is 14 residues long. The CDR3 bases are TGTGCCAGCAGCACCTGGACTAGCGGGGGGGCTCAGTACTTC. Protein product: CASSTWTSGGAQYF.

The chain is built from TRBV10-3 and TRBJ2-2, with 12 bases fitting TRBD2. V shed 4 bases, J shed 5 bases, and the junction held 5 bases outside the gene matches. The CDR3 contains 16 residues. CDR1 ENHRY and CDR2 SYGVKD come from the germline V gene. The CDR3 spells CAISAGLAGTTGELFF. DNA of the CDR3: TGTGCCATCAGTGCAGGACTAGCGGGGACAACCGGGGAGCTGTTTTTT.